A single T cell receptor beta chain is shown here with its context. Which antigen it targets is not known. Nothing much larger sits one base from this clone, and base qualities are not available. The sample is drawn from a study of control samples from healthy donors and cancer patients (dated by TCRdb to the early 2020s). The junction carries 14 bases between V and J, which are trimmed by 4 bases and 5 bases respectively. For CDR1 and CDR2, the germline V gene lists SGHTA and FQGNSA. Including the terminal cysteine and phenylalanine, the CDR3 comprises 15 residues. This entry keeps only the CDR3 DNA: 45 bases, framed from base 1. Library prep was done by the immunoSEQ multiplex PCR assay. What TCRdb holds here is the immuneACCESS table cut down to in-frame rearrangements. Part of the clones is not present; checked against another copy, under half of the missing clones reflect an unresolved V gene, and the others are unexplained. Within this sample are tens of thousands of clones, with 70% to 85% of them counted one time only. The ten largest clonotypes hold about 36% of the sample.

The receptor was isolated from a man aged 70 or older with lung cancer. Sequenced material: PBMCs. Here the chain combines TRBV7-2 and TRBJ2-2; confidence is insufficient to name the D gene. The CDR3 region: CASSSDARRTGELFF. The nucleotide sequence reads as follows: TGTGCCAGCAGCTCCGACGCGAGGCGAACCGGGGAGCTGTTTTTT. Beyond the CDR3, the reference TRBV7-2 and TRBJ2-2 genes provide the residues; the full variable domain reads: GAGVSQSPSNKVTEKGKDVELRCDPISGHTALYWYRQSLGQGLEFLIYFQGNSAPDKSGLPSDRFSAERTGGSVSTLTIQRTQQEDSAVYLCASSSDARRTGELFFGEGSRLTVL.